These 16 T cell receptor beta chains were all obtained from the same sample, sequenced in a study of molecular identifiers for immune sequencing clone quantification. TCRdb called the PCR reads again in MiXCR, with one record for every CDR3 protein. The table shows about 39,000 distinct CDR3 sequences, with around 20% occurring only once. The specimen was naive CD8+ T cells from blood, with Jurkat cell RNA spiked in. Subset noted: FACS-sorted CD8+CD4-CCR7+CD45RA+ naive T cells. These receptor sequences come from a human donor in good health. Some libraries in this study had Jurkat cell RNA spiked in.

The CDR3 protein is CASSPPTGEQFF. The CDR3 DNA reads as TGTGCCAGCAGTCCGCCAACTGGTGAGCAGTTCTTC. The V call is TRBV27, the J call TRBJ2-1; D gene ambiguous. The V gene's germline CDR1 is MNHEY and CDR2 SMNVEV (reference sequence). CDR3 length: 12 residues. V was shortened by 5 bases and J by 9 bases, with 11 bases between the two germline ends.

The chain carries TRBV5-1 and TRBJ1-2, with D unresolved. V lost 0 bases and J lost 10, with 13 bases in between. There are 13 residues in the CDR3. Per germline, CDR1 SGHRS and CDR2 YFSETQ. CDR3 loop: CASSLVGHLDYTF. The CDR3 region has the DNA TGCGCCAGCAGCTTGGTAGGGCACCTCGACTACACCTTC.

This clonotype showed up many times. The chain links TRBV7-6 to TRBJ2-3, with 9 nucleotides matching TRBD1. Trimming removed 5 bases from V and 3 bases from J; junction bases left unmatched: 9. Germline V lookup: CDR1 SGHVS, CDR2 FNYEAQ. This CDR3 region has 16 residues. CDR3 residues: CASSDWDRAGTDTQYF. CDR3 DNA: TGTGCCAGCAGCGATTGGGACAGGGCGGGGACAGATACGCAGTATTTT.

CDR3 in amino acids: CASSLVSGRSGELFF. The CDR3 DNA reads TGTGCCAGCAGTTTAGTGTCAGGGCGGAGCGGGGAGCTGTTTTTT. V usage is TRBV12-3 or TRBV12-4 and J usage is TRBJ2-2, with D maybe TRBD1 (5 bases). The CDR3 runs 15 residues. V lost 1 base and J lost 7, with 13 bases in between.

CDR3: CASSPAEGGTGNTIYF. The CDR3 DNA follows: TGTGCCAGCAGCCCAGCTGAAGGGGGAACTGGAAACACCATATATTTT. The chain carries TRBV3-1 and TRBJ1-3; possibly TRBD1 for D (6 bases). V lost 4 bases and J 2 bases, leaving 15 bases between the germline ends. The CDR3 runs to 16 residues. Germline-derived CDR1 and CDR2 are LGHDT and YNNKEL (reference sequence).

CDR3 region: CASKEGTGELFF. CDR3 nucleotides: TGTGCCAGCAAGGAGGGGACCGGGGAGCTGTTTTTT. The V and J genes are TRBV6-2 or TRBV6-3 and TRBJ2-2; perhaps TRBD2 as D (6 bases). CDR1 and CDR2 from the germline V gene are MNHEY and SVGEGT. This CDR3 is built from 12 residues. V lost 7 bases, J lost 5 bases, and 8 bases lay in between.

This clonotype was detected ten times or more. This sequence joins TRBV20-1 and TRBJ2-7; either TRBD1 or TRBD2 may supply D (5 bases each). This CDR3 is built from 16 residues. Germline CDR1 reads DFQATT; CDR2 reads SNEGSKA (reference sequence). V was shortened by 6 bases and J by 4 bases, with 25 bases between the two germline ends. The CDR3 loop reads CSAPAPAGALMYEQYF. The CDR3 DNA sequence: TGCAGTGCACCCGCCCCGGCCGGGGCGTTGATGTACGAGCAGTACTTC.

This clonotype was seen many times. The gene calls are TRBV6-2 or TRBV6-3 and TRBJ2-7; possibly TRBD2 for D (6 bases). Trimming cost V 2 bases and J 2 bases, with 13 bases left between them. Germline CDR1 is MNHEY and CDR2 is SVGEGT. The CDR3 is made up of 15 amino acids. For the CDR3, the DNA is TGTGCCAGCAGTTACGGGTTGCGGGGAACCTACGAGCAGTACTTC. Protein product: CASSYGLRGTYEQYF.

Points on this clonotype: The junction departs from the called germline gene at one end, perhaps through a read error. The chain employs TRBV11-2 and TRBJ2-7; D remains ambiguous. Germline V CDR1 and CDR2: SGHAT, FQNNGV. CDR3 size: 14 residues. For the CDR3, the DNA is TGTGCCAGCAGCTTTGGTCAGTCTTCCTACGAGCAGTGCTTC. Residues: CASSFGQSSYEQCF.

This clonotype was observed at least ten times. The V and J genes are TRBV15 and TRBJ2-7; TRBD2 aligns across 10 bases. The CDR3 is 15 residues long. V lost 1 base to trimming and J lost 4 bases; unmatched junction nucleotides: 4. The germline gives CDR1 LNHNV, CDR2 YYDKDF (reference sequence). In DNA form, the CDR3 reads TGTGCCACCAGCAGAGTACTAGCGGGAAGGTACGAGCAGTACTTC. Translating gives CATSRVLAGRYEQYF. Together with reference TRBV15 and TRBJ2-7, the CDR3 gives the full variable domain: DAMVIQNPRYQVTQFGKPVTLSCSQTLNHNVMYWYQQKSSQAPKLLFHYYDKDFNNEADTPDNFQSRRPNTSFCFLDIRSPGLGDTAMYLCATSRVLAGRYEQYFGPGTRLTVT.

This clonotype appeared many times. The chain uses TRBV7-9 and TRBJ2-5; TRBD1 matches at 8 bases. This CDR3 has 15 amino acids. Germline V gives CDR1 SEHNR, CDR2 FQNEAQ (reference sequence). V lost 4 bases and J lost 5; bases outside the gene matches: 9. CDR3 amino acids: CASSSAPGGAETQYF. The CDR3 DNA reads TGTGCCAGCAGCTCAGCCCCAGGGGGCGCGGAGACCCAGTACTTC.

This clonotype was detected many times. The chain uses TRBV20-1 and TRBJ2-7; tentative D call: TRBD1 (5 bases). Germline V gives CDR1 DFQATT, CDR2 SNEGSKA (reference sequence). This CDR3 has 13 residues. V lost 6 bases and J 0 bases, leaving 12 bases between the germline ends. The DNA of the CDR3 is TGCAGTGCCATTCAGGACAACTCCTACGAGCAGTACTTC. It is translated as CSAIQDNSYEQYF.

The chain carries TRBV28 and TRBJ2-7; 9 bases are shared with TRBD2. V trimming: 2 bases; J trimming: 0 bases; junction bases outside the gene matches: 5. CDR1 is MDHEN, CDR2 SYDVKM, per germline. The CDR3 length is 16 residues. In nucleotides, the CDR3 is TGTGCCAGCAGTTTAAGCCTAGCGGGACCCTCCTACGAGCAGTACTTC. Its translation is CASSLSLAGPSYEQYF.

Details on this clonotype: A much larger clone is a single base away; this may be a read error. This chain connects TRBV6-5 to TRBJ2-1, with unresolved D. This CDR3 comprises 13 residues. Germline values: CDR1 MNHEY, CDR2 SVGAGI. V lost 4 bases and J lost 3, with 7 bases in between. The DNA of the CDR3 is TGTGCCAGCAGTTGGCGCGACTACAATGAGCAGTTCTTC. Encoded protein: CASSWRDYNEQFF.

This clonotype was detected many times. This chain connects TRBV7-8 to TRBJ2-7; D may be TRBD2 (6 bases). The CDR3 is made up of 15 amino acids. Trimming removed 0 bases from V and 3 bases from J, with 12 bases in between. Germline values: CDR1 SGHVS, CDR2 FQNEAQ. The chain's CDR3 is CASSLASTSFYEQYF. The CDR3 DNA is TGTGCCAGCAGCTTAGCCTCGACTAGTTTCTACGAGCAGTACTTC.

V usage is TRBV7-9 and J usage is TRBJ2-5; TRBD1 aligns across 7 bases. Germline CDR1 reads SEHNR; CDR2 reads FQNEAQ (reference sequence). There are 16 residues in the CDR3. V shed 2 bases and J 5 bases; nucleotides not matched to a gene: 11. CDR3: CASSLPGTARGETQYF. The CDR3 DNA follows: TGTGCCAGCAGCTTACCAGGGACAGCTAGAGGGGAGACCCAGTACTTC.